Sequencing of this T cell receptor (beta chain) was carried out in a study of identical twins. Study results and caveats: Modelling underestimated the level of out-of-frame TCR alpha sharing observed in monozygotic twins. Insertions were reduced in abundant cord blood beta clonotypes but not in memory repertoires.

A universal primer site was added by template switching, and unique molecular identifiers were carried by the cDNA. Using its own MiXCR run on the 5' RACE reads, TCRdb lists one record per CDR3 protein. This table holds around 650,000 distinct CDR3 sequences, under 8.5% found once. The V segment lost 3 bases and the J segment 2 bases; nucleotides outside the gene matches: 5. The CDR3 is 15 residues long. Per germline, CDR1 SGHDT and CDR2 YYEEEE. Only a few counts were recorded for this clonotype. Its specificity is unknown. The same specimen was also included in a second study, on yellow fever vaccine responses in identical twins.

The specimen was PBMCs. The receptor was isolated from a woman younger than 30 in good health. The rearrangement links TRBV5-6 to TRBJ2-7, with TRBD2 identical over 10 bases. CDR3 DNA sequence: TGTGCCAGCAGCTACGGACTAGCGGCCGCCTACGAGCAGTACTTC. Residues: CASSYGLAAAYEQYF.